This TCR beta chain was identified during a study of technical replicates of blood from several donors. The CDR3 length is 14 residues. Germline CDR1 SGHDN, CDR2 FVKESK. After removal of 4 bases from V and 4 bases from J, the junction contained 5 bases not matched to a gene. Generated by immunoSEQ multiplex PCR, the TCRdb table keeps only in-frame clones and is missing some. This sample has about 56,000 clones; just over 90% occur once, and the top ten carry roughly 4.3%. The chain uses TRBV14 and TRBJ1-1, with 8 positions matching TRBD1. Source material: PBMCs. This TCR was recovered from a human donor in good health. Some clones in this sample may be carry-over from other donors' samples. The CDR3 is CASSPNRGGTEAFF. CDR3 sequence (DNA): TGTGCCAGCAGCCCCAACAGGGGGGGCACTGAAGCTTTCTTT.